The rows below give T cell receptor beta chains drawn from one sample of a study of T and B cells in COVID-19 patients. From the multiplex PCR reads, TCRdb called clonotypes with MiXCR, one entry per CDR3 protein. Of approximately 6,000 distinct CDR3 sequences listed, 26% are singletons. Input material: blood. These receptors all come from a human donor with active COVID-19. Both conserved end residues are part of each CDR3. The D gene is left open where the match is weak. Some rows have no size entry. The others give once, few or many, or a class for an expanded clone.

clone size: NA; V gene: TRBV20-1; J gene: TRBJ2-7; D gene: TRBD1; CDR3 length: 12; CDR3 protein: CSGGQGIYEQYF; CDR3 DNA: TGCAGTGGGGGACAGGGAATCTACGAGCAGTACTTC
clone size: few; V gene: TRBV14; J gene: TRBJ2-7; D gene: NA; CDR3 length: 15; CDR3 protein: CASSFQDFGSEEQYF; CDR3 DNA: TGTGCCAGCAGCTTTCAGGACTTCGGGTCCGAGGAGCAGTACTTC
clone size: NA; V gene: TRBV5-4; J gene: TRBJ2-1; D gene: NA; CDR3 length: 15; CDR3 protein: CASSLQGATYNEQFF; CDR3 DNA: TGCGCCAGCAGCTTGCAAGGGGCAACCTACAATGAGCAGTTCTTC
clone size: few; V gene: TRBV6-5; J gene: TRBJ1-4; D gene: NA; CDR3 length: 14; CDR3 protein: CASSWSRNNEKLFF; CDR3 DNA: TGTGCCAGCAGTTGGAGCAGGAATAATGAAAAACTGTTTTTT
clone size: medium-sized; V gene: TRBV30; J gene: TRBJ2-2; D gene: TRBD1; CDR3 length: 15; CDR3 protein: CAWNKGQGWAGELFF; CDR3 DNA: TGTGCCTGGAACAAAGGACAGGGATGGGCCGGGGAGCTGTTTTTT
clone size: medium-sized; V gene: TRBV6-2/TRBV6-3; J gene: TRBJ2-6; D gene: NA; CDR3 length: 13; CDR3 protein: CASRGSGANVLTF; CDR3 DNA: TGTGCCAGCAGGGGCTCTGGGGCCAACGTCCTGACTTTC
clone size: medium-sized; V gene: TRBV30; J gene: TRBJ1-4; D gene: NA; CDR3 length: 14; CDR3 protein: CAWSVLASNEKLFF; CDR3 DNA: TGTGCCTGGAGTGTACTGGCATCTAATGAAAAACTGTTTTTT
clone size: NA; V gene: TRBV5-4; J gene: TRBJ1-3; D gene: TRBD1; CDR3 length: 17; CDR3 protein: CASSRGRDRGRGNTIYF; CDR3 DNA: TGTGCCAGCAGCCGCGGGAGGGACAGGGGGCGAGGAAACACCATATATTTT
clone size: medium-sized; V gene: TRBV10-3; J gene: TRBJ1-2; D gene: TRBD1; CDR3 length: 13; CDR3 protein: CAISRQGGDGYTF; CDR3 DNA: TGTGCCATCAGTAGACAGGGAGGCGATGGCTACACCTTC
clone size: few; V gene: TRBV24-1; J gene: TRBJ2-1; D gene: NA; CDR3 length: 15; CDR3 protein: CATSDRTSGSNEQFF; CDR3 DNA: TGTGCCACCAGTGATCGAACCTCAGGGTCCAATGAGCAGTTCTTC
clone size: NA; V gene: TRBV6-1; J gene: TRBJ1-3; D gene: NA; CDR3 length: 14; CDR3 protein: CASSERTVRNTIYF; CDR3 DNA: TGTGCCAGCAGTGAGAGGACAGTAAGAAACACCATATATTTT
clone size: medium-sized; V gene: TRBV6-2/TRBV6-3; J gene: TRBJ2-1; D gene: NA; CDR3 length: 14; CDR3 protein: CASRPRGEYNEQFF; CDR3 DNA: TGTGCCAGCAGGCCCCGCGGAGAATACAATGAGCAGTTCTTC
clone size: NA; V gene: TRBV24-1; J gene: TRBJ2-7; D gene: TRBD2; CDR3 length: 15; CDR3 protein: CATSDRGGGSYEQYF; CDR3 DNA: TGTGCCACCAGTGATCGGGGGGGGGGCTCCTACGAGCAGTACTTC
clone size: NA; V gene: TRBV6-5; J gene: TRBJ1-2; D gene: NA; CDR3 length: 15; CDR3 protein: CATLTGRPTNYGYTF; CDR3 DNA: TGTGCCACCCTAACAGGGAGGCCGACTAACTATGGCTACACCTTC
clone size: NA; V gene: TRBV5-4; J gene: TRBJ1-1; D gene: TRBD1; CDR3 length: 14; CDR3 protein: CASSFPGTELKAFF; CDR3 DNA: TGTGCCAGCAGTTTCCCCGGGACAGAGCTGAAAGCTTTCTTT